These 18 T cell receptor beta chains came from one sample sequenced in a study of blood T cell repertoires in COVID-19. Method: immunoSEQ multiplex PCR; TCRdb's copy keeps in-frame clones and lacks some. Of 300,000 or so clones listed, roughly 84% are singletons. Sequenced sample: PBMCs or T cells enriched from blood (not recorded which). The receptors derive from a young woman who had recovered from COVID-19.

V is TRBV19 and J is TRBJ1-6, with 9 bases that match TRBD1. In germline, CDR1 is LNHDA, CDR2 SQIVND (reference sequence). V trimming: 5 bases; J trimming: 6 bases; junction bases outside the gene matches: 8. The CDR3 runs 16 residues. The chain's CDR3 is CASSRRQGERNSPLHF. DNA for the CDR3: TGTGCCAGTAGTCGACGACAGGGGGAACGTAATTCACCCCTCCACTTT.

The chain links TRBV19 to TRBJ1-1; 8 nucleotides align to TRBD1. This CDR3 has 15 amino acids. Unmatched junction bases numbered 10, after V lost 3 bases and J lost 7 bases. Germline V gene lookup returns CDR1 LNHDA and CDR2 SQIVND (reference sequence). The CDR3 DNA reads TGTGCCAGTAGTATCCCGACAGGGGAGGTTGGTGAAGCTTTCTTT. Residues: CASSIPTGEVGEAFF.

J is TRBJ1-5 and V is TRBV2; D gene unclear. Germline assignment: CDR1 SNHLY and CDR2 FYNNEI. V was shortened by 5 bases and J by 4 bases, with 15 bases between the two germline ends. The CDR3 runs 15 residues. The CDR3 DNA reads TGTGCCAGCAGTCCAAACCTCAAACAGAATCAGCCCCAGCATTTT. Residues: CASSPNLKQNQPQHF.

The chain employs TRBV15 and TRBJ2-7; TRBD1 aligns across 11 bases. This CDR3 has 16 amino acids. Germline V gives CDR1 LNHNV, CDR2 YYDKDF (reference sequence). Trimming took 1 base from V and 4 from J; bases not matched to a gene: 6. The CDR3 nucleotides are TGTGCCACCAGCAGAGGAGTTGGACAGGGGGCGTACGAGCAGTACTTC. This gives the protein CATSRGVGQGAYEQYF. The full variable domain, rest sourced from reference TRBV15 and TRBJ2-7, is DAMVIQNPRYQVTQFGKPVTLSCSQTLNHNVMYWYQQKSSQAPKLLFHYYDKDFNNEADTPDNFQSRRPNTSFCFLDIRSPGLGDTAMYLCATSRGVGQGAYEQYFGPGTRLTVT.

This clone has only one observation. The V call is TRBV6-1, the J call TRBJ1-2; D is uncertain. V was pared by 0 bases and J by 3 bases, with 11 bases between. The CDR3 extends over 15 amino acids. CDR1 and CDR2 from the germline V gene are MNHNS and SASEGT. The CDR3 nucleotides are TGTGCCAGCAGTGAAGCGCGTCCAGGCTACTATGGCTACACCTTC. It encodes CASSEARPGYYGYTF.

The genes are TRBV19 and TRBJ1-2, with D perhaps matching TRBD1 (5 bases). The CDR3 sequence is 12 residues long. With 5 bases removed from V and 6 bases from J, the gap between germline ends came to 10 bases. Per the germline V gene, CDR1 is LNHDA and CDR2 is SQIVND (reference sequence). The CDR3: CASSSTGDGYTF. The CDR3 region has the DNA TGTGCCAGTAGTTCTACAGGAGATGGCTACACCTTC.

This chain links TRBV10-2 with TRBJ1-5, with a possible D match to TRBD1 (6 bases). The CDR3 loop spans 14 amino acids. Trimming shortened V by 5 bases and J by 1 base, and 9 bases separated the two germline ends. Germline V gene sequence: CDR1 WSHSY, CDR2 SAAADI. CDR3 bases: TGCGCCAGCAGTCGGACAGACAGCAATCAGCCCCAGCATTTT. Protein product: CASSRTDSNQPQHF.

V and J are TRBV28 and TRBJ2-7; 7 bases are shared with TRBD1. Trimming removed 5 bases from V and 2 bases from J; junction bases left unmatched: 9. The CDR3 length is 15 residues. Per the germline V gene, CDR1 is MDHEN and CDR2 is SYDVKM. CDR3 region: CASSQSRGPPYEQYF. The CDR3 nucleotides read TGTGCCAGCAGTCAATCGAGGGGGCCCCCCTACGAGCAGTACTTC.

The chain employs TRBV7-8 and TRBJ1-1; D is undetermined. V lost 1 base and J lost 0, with 15 bases in between. The CDR3 has 17 amino acids. The germline V gene has CDR1 SGHVS and CDR2 FQNEAQ. The CDR3 sequence: CASSLGRTIIMNTEAFF. DNA for the CDR3: TGTGCCAGCAGCTTAGGGAGGACTATTATTATGAACACTGAAGCTTTCTTT.

This clone was detected once. The chain links TRBV18 to TRBJ2-1, with no clear D. Germline CDR1 is KGHSH and CDR2 is LQKENI. The CDR3 is 15 amino acids. Trimming took off 1 base at V and 4 bases at J, with 11 bases between the two ends. Here the CDR3 reads CASSPQRPVYNEQFF. The DNA of the CDR3 is TGTGCCAGCTCACCACAGAGGCCGGTGTACAATGAGCAGTTCTTC.

This sequence joins TRBV27 and TRBJ1-2; TRBD1 matches at 7 bases. The CDR3 length is 17 residues. J lost 1 base, V lost 5 bases, and 13 bases had no gene match. CDR1 is MNHEY and CDR2 is SMNVEV in the germline V gene (reference sequence). CDR3 bases: TGTGCCAGCAGTCCCAAGGTGACAGGGATCATTAACTATGGCTACACCTTC. Translating it yields CASSPKVTGIINYGYTF.

The V and J genes are TRBV2 and TRBJ2-3; D is perhaps TRBD2 (5 bases). Germline-derived CDR1 and CDR2 are SNHLY and FYNNEI. The CDR3 is 12 residues long. Trimming cost V 5 bases and J 6 bases, with 9 bases left between them. CDR3 sequence: CASSRGLDTQYF. In nucleotides, the CDR3 is TGTGCCAGCAGTCGCGGACTGGATACGCAGTATTTT.

In this sample, this clone turned up once. The chain uses TRBV2 and TRBJ1-2; TRBD1 agrees at 7 bases. The length of the CDR3 is 15 residues. The ends lost 0 bases at V and 6 bases at J; junction bases unmatched: 7. The V gene's germline CDR1 is SNHLY and CDR2 FYNNEI. The CDR3, as DNA: TGTGCCAGCAGTGAAGCCTTGGACAGGAGACATGGCTACACCTTC. Translation: CASSEALDRRHGYTF.

The CDR3 loop is CASSLAGTSGEPQHF. Here the CDR3 DNA reads TGCGCCAGCAGCTTGGCCGGGACGAGCGGGGAGCCCCAGCATTTT. This chain joins TRBV5-1 and TRBJ1-5, with D maybe TRBD1 (5 bases). Germline loops: CDR1 SGHRS, CDR2 YFSETQ. The CDR3 consists of 15 residues. The V gene lost 0 bases and the J gene lost 8 bases, with 15 bases spanning the gap.

Of note for this clone: Other DNA sequences in this specimen translate into the identical CDR3. The chain links TRBV7-8 to TRBJ2-7, with 12 positions matching TRBD1. V lost 1 base and J lost 2; bases outside the gene matches: 0. The CDR3 is 15 residues long. Per the germline V gene, CDR1 is SGHVS and CDR2 is FQNEAQ. CDR3 sequence reads: CASSLGDRGPYEQYF. The DNA of the CDR3 is TGTGCCAGCAGCTTAGGGGACAGGGGGCCCTACGAGCAGTACTTC. Filled out from reference TRBV7-8 and TRBJ2-7, the complete variable domain reads GAGVSQSPRYKVAKRGQDVALRCDPISGHVSLFWYQQALGQGPEFLTYFQNEAQLDKSGLPSDRFFAERPEGSVSTLKIQRTQQEDSAVYLCASSLGDRGPYEQYFGPGTRLTVT.

The chain combines TRBV2 with TRBJ1-5; TRBD1 aligns across 7 bases. Germline values: CDR1 SNHLY, CDR2 FYNNEI. Trimming at V came to 5 bases and at J to 2 bases, leaving 6 bases not matched to a gene. This CDR3 comprises 15 residues. CDR3 nucleotides: TGTGCCAGCAGTCTCGACAGGGTGCGCAATCAGCCCCAGCATTTT. Protein product: CASSLDRVRNQPQHF.

This sequence joins TRBV2 and TRBJ1-2; D may be TRBD1 (6 bases). The CDR3 has 15 amino acids. The V end was cut by 7 bases, the J end by 4 bases, with 19 bases between. Germline CDR1 and CDR2: SNHLY and FYNNEI. CDR3: CASTRPQQGIYGYTF. CDR3 coding DNA: TGTGCCAGCACGCGGCCTCAACAGGGAATCTATGGCTACACCTTC.

The chain is built from TRBV11-2 and TRBJ1-2, with D perhaps TRBD1 (6 bases). The CDR3 runs 14 residues. V was shortened by 6 bases and J by 4 bases, with 15 bases between the two germline ends. The germline V gene has CDR1 SGHAT and CDR2 FQNNGV. CDR3: CASRPYTGSYGYTF. The CDR3 region has the DNA TGTGCCAGCAGACCTTATACAGGGTCCTATGGCTACACCTTC.